The clone carrying this T cell receptor (beta chain) was observed a single time. CDR3 length: 14 amino acids. Germline values: CDR1 SGDLS, CDR2 YYNGEE. With 1 base removed from V and 8 bases from J, the gap between germline ends came to 14 bases. The data stem from a study of cytomegalovirus exposure and HLA in healthy donors. The PCR used 60 Vbeta and 13 Jbeta primers. Measured with immunoSEQ multiplex PCR; TCRdb has only the in-frame clones, and not every one. The table includes approximately 120,000 clones, 81% detected once. Sequencing used PBMCs. This clonotype originated in a woman under 40 in good health and CMV-seronegative. The chain uses TRBV9 and TRBJ2-3, with D possibly matching TRBD2 (6 bases). In DNA form, the CDR3 reads TGTGCCAGCAGCGTATTGGCGGGATCGGTTACGCAGTATTTT. It translates to CASSVLAGSVTQYF.